The sequence of this TCR beta chain was determined in a study of Ad26.COV2.S vaccination and SARS-CoV-2 variants. The data were produced by immunoSEQ multiplex PCR, yet TCRdb's version contains in-frame clones alone and is incomplete. The sample yields 300,000 to 450,000 clones, about 85% seen once. CDR3 length: 15 amino acids. Trimming removed 7 bases from V and 5 bases from J; junction bases left unmatched: 13. In germline, CDR1 is MNHEY, CDR2 SVGAGI. Points on this clone: Its antigen is unidentified.

Study-level results: In TCR breadth and depth analyses, total T cell responses may have been underestimated.

Treatment described: roughly 20 received Ad26.COV2.S at low or high dose, single or two shots; about 5 received placebo; per-sample allocation not given. The samples date from day 63 after the first vaccine or placebo injection. Vaccination used an Ad26 vector expressing Wuhan-strain SARS-CoV-2 spike. Material: peripheral blood, obtained in a trial of Ad26.COV2.S vaccine versus placebo. This clonotype originated in a person aged 18-60 years who received the Ad26.COV2.S COVID-19 vaccine or a placebo. This sequence joins TRBV6-5 and TRBJ2-5; 7 nucleotides match TRBD1. In nucleotides, the CDR3 is TGTGCCAGCAAGGGGGCAGCCAGGGGGTCTGAGACCCAGTACTTC. Protein sequence: CASKGAARGSETQYF.